The source of this T cell receptor beta chain is a study of blood T cell repertoires in COVID-19. About the research overall: Samples of COVID-19 (acute and convalescent) were obtained from the United States, Italy and Spain. The analysed material was cDNA or gDNA that came from T cells, B-cell-depleted T cells, or PBMCs.

With 5 bases clipped from V and 4 bases from J, the junction kept 5 bases outside the gene matches. This CDR3 spans 14 amino acids. In germline, CDR1 is LGHDT, CDR2 YNNKEL (reference sequence). In the original workflow: Cell counts per sample came from amplifying reference gene primers. The method was immunoSEQ multiplex PCR; TCRdb's version includes in-frame clones alone and lacks a portion of them. The V and J calls and clone size were taken over from that table, and D and trimming were inferred from the DNA. The sample includes about 230,000 clones, around 80% of them seen just once. This chain connects TRBV3-1 (or the pseudogene TRBV3-2) to TRBJ2-1; 7 positions agree with TRBD2. This sequence originates from a man aged 35 to 55 with acute or convalescent COVID-19. The sample consisted of peripheral blood. The DNA for the CDR3 is TGTGCCAGCAGCAGAACTAGCGATTACAATGAGCAGTTCTTC. Translated, it gives CASSRTSDYNEQFF.